The T cell receptor beta chain described here comes from a study of cytotoxic CD8 clonotypes in ibrutinib-treated CLL. In the study overall: Sequencing produced an average of about 250,000 productive templates and 94,082 productive rearrangements per sample. Findings and limits, study-wide: Exceeding age-matched healthy donors, baseline clonality also tracked the counts of circulating CD8+ T cells.

Measured with immunoSEQ multiplex PCR; TCRdb has only the in-frame clones, and not every one. The repertoire holds roughly 24,000 clones, with roughly 70% as singletons. Germline CDR1 and CDR2: SGDLS and YYNGEE. Trimming took 3 bases from V and 6 from J; bases not matched to a gene: 14. The CDR3 consists of 18 residues. A few counts support this clone. Antigen: not known. The source of this sequence is a human donor with chronic lymphocytic leukemia. The rearrangement joins TRBV9 to TRBJ2-7; 14 bases are a match to TRBD2. The sample consisted of PBMCs, taken after 24 months of ibrutinib treatment. The CDR3 protein is CASSAGLAGGIFLSEQYF. Here the CDR3 DNA reads TGTGCCAGCAGCGCAGGACTAGCGGGGGGCATTTTCCTCTCCGAGCAGTACTTC.